The 18 T cell receptor beta chains below were found in one sample sequenced in a study of blood T cell repertoires in COVID-19. The repertoire was sequenced with immunoSEQ multiplex PCR; TCRdb's copy has only in-frame clones and lacks some. The table lists more than 200,000 clones, 70% to 90% of them singletons. Input material: peripheral blood. The receptors here all came from a middle-aged man with acute or convalescent COVID-19.

The chain is built from TRBV12-3 or TRBV12-4 and TRBJ1-1, with TRBD1 identical over 7 bases. The V gene end was trimmed by 6 bases and the J gene end by 0 bases; junction bases not matched to a gene: 1. This CDR3 region has 13 residues. CDR3 residues: CASSGQVNTEAFF. CDR3 DNA sequence: TGTGCCAGCAGCGGACAGGTGAACACTGAAGCTTTCTTT.

The chain links TRBV12-3 or TRBV12-4 to TRBJ1-5; D ambiguous. The CDR3 runs to 13 residues. With 2 bases removed from V and 5 bases from J, the gap between germline ends came to 7 bases. Written as DNA, the CDR3 is TGTGCCAGCAGTTTATTTGAGGATCAGCCCCAGCATTTT. Residues: CASSLFEDQPQHF.

The genes are TRBV6-5 and TRBJ1-1; a weak D match, TRBD1 (5 bases). This CDR3 is 14 amino acids long. V was shortened by 0 bases and J by 7 bases, with 12 bases between the two germline ends. Per germline, CDR1 MNHEY and CDR2 SVGAGI. CDR3 DNA: TGTGCCAGCAGTTACTCATTGGGGCTGATTGAAGCTTTCTTT. Translated, it gives CASSYSLGLIEAFF.

The chain uses TRBV7-8 and TRBJ2-1; the D gene is possibly TRBD1 (5 bases). The CDR3 totals 16 residues. Trimming removed 1 base from V and 4 bases from J, with 14 bases in between. CDR1 is SGHVS, CDR2 FQNEAQ, per germline. In nucleotides, the CDR3 is TGTGCCAGCAGCTTAGAAGGGGTGATTTTATACAATGAGCAGTTCTTC. Translation gives CASSLEGVILYNEQFF.

The chain employs TRBV29-1 and TRBJ1-3; perhaps TRBD1 as D (6 bases). CDR3 length equals 14 residues. CDR1 and CDR2 (germline): SQVTM, ANQGSEA. V was pared by 6 bases and J by 0 bases, with 12 bases between. This CDR3 reads CSVSTGYSGNTIYF. CDR3 bases: TGCAGCGTCTCGACAGGATACTCTGGAAACACCATATATTTT.

The rearrangement uses TRBV6-1 and TRBJ1-1, with D possibly matching TRBD1 (6 bases). Looked up from germline, CDR1 is MNHNS and CDR2 is SASEGT. The CDR3 is 17 amino acids. Trimming left V 0 bases short and J 3 bases short, with 17 bases between. CDR3 DNA: TGTGCCAGCAGTGAAGCCCCTGGGGGGGCGCGTCACACTGAAGCTTTCTTT. The encoded protein is CASSEAPGGARHTEAFF.

In DNA form, the CDR3 reads TGCGCCAGCAGCCCCCTCGGAGGAACTAATGAAAAACTGTTTTTT. Translation: CASSPLGGTNEKLFF. The rearrangement joins TRBV4-1 to TRBJ1-4; no clear D. CDR1 and CDR2 (germline): MGHRA, YSYEKL. The CDR3 totals 15 residues. Trimming stripped 4 bases from V and 1 base from J, with 10 bases between.

This sequence joins TRBV5-4 and TRBJ2-5; the match to TRBD1 covers 10 bases. This CDR3 is 14 amino acids long. Germline-derived CDR1 and CDR2 are SGHNT and YYREEE (reference sequence). V lost 4 bases, J lost 1 base, and 1 base stayed unmatched. The CDR3 DNA follows: TGTGCCAGCAGCCGGGACAGGGGCCAAGAGACCCAGTACTTC. Amino acids: CASSRDRGQETQYF.

This clone was detected only once. The V call is TRBV18, the J call TRBJ1-1; 7 positions match TRBD1. Per germline, CDR1 KGHSH and CDR2 LQKENI. This CDR3 is 15 amino acids long. J lost 1 base, V lost 3 bases, and 5 bases had no gene match. This CDR3 is CASSPTGNTNTEAFF. The CDR3 DNA sequence: TGTGCCAGCTCACCGACAGGGAATACGAACACTGAAGCTTTCTTT.

The CDR3 loop reads CASSNASTQGYTF. The CDR3 DNA is TGTGCCAGCTCAAATGCCTCTACCCAAGGCTACACCTTC. The genes are TRBV18 and TRBJ1-2; D gene unclear. With 5 bases removed from V and 8 bases from J, the gap between germline ends came to 15 bases. This CDR3 is built from 13 residues. In germline, CDR1 is KGHSH, CDR2 LQKENI. The variable domain in full, completed from reference TRBV18 and TRBJ1-2, reads NAGVMQNPRHLVRRRGQEARLRCSPMKGHSHVYWYRQLPEEGLKFMVYLQKENIIDESGMPKERFSAEFPKEGPSILRIQQVVRGDSAAYFCASSNASTQGYTFGSGTRLTVV.

The chain recombines TRBV6-1 with TRBJ1-4; 12 bases are shared with TRBD1. The V and J ends lost 2 bases and 8 bases, in that order; junction bases with no gene match: 6. The length of the CDR3 is 16 residues. The germline V gene has CDR1 MNHNS and CDR2 SASEGT. The CDR3 reads CASSEPGQGAGEKLFF. The CDR3 DNA sequence: TGTGCCAGCAGTGAACCGGGACAGGGGGCCGGGGAAAAACTGTTTTTT.

CDR3 region: CASSFAGERTEAFF. In DNA, the CDR3 is TGTGCCAGCAGTTTCGCAGGGGAGAGGACTGAAGCTTTCTTT. The V gene is TRBV6-5, the J gene TRBJ1-1, with a tentative D call TRBD1 (6 bases). Germline V lookup: CDR1 MNHEY, CDR2 SVGAGI. The CDR3 sequence is 14 residues long. V lost 4 bases and J 5 bases, leaving 14 bases between the germline ends.

Worth noting for this clone: The sample has other DNA sequences that encode this CDR3 too. This chain connects TRBV5-1 to TRBJ2-1; D call uncertain. V was cut by 0 bases and J by 4 bases, with 5 bases left in between. Per germline, CDR1 SGHRS and CDR2 YFSETQ. This CDR3 has 13 amino acids. DNA of the CDR3: TGCGCCAGCAGCTTGGCTCTTTACAATGAGCAGTTCTTC. Translation: CASSLALYNEQFF.

Only one count was recorded for this clone. CDR3 loop: CASSGGINEKLFF. The DNA for the CDR3 is TGTGCCAGCAGCGGGGGGATTAATGAAAAACTGTTTTTT. V usage is TRBV5-4 and J usage is TRBJ1-4; D is possibly TRBD1 (5 bases). CDR3 length equals 13 residues. From germline, CDR1 is SGHNT and CDR2 YYREEE (reference sequence). Trimming pared 4 bases from V and 4 bases from J, leaving 8 bases between.

This clone was recorded only once. This chain joins TRBV5-4 and TRBJ1-4; the match to TRBD1 covers 8 bases. Germline assignment: CDR1 SGHNT and CDR2 YYREEE (reference sequence). With 4 bases clipped from V and 2 bases from J, the junction kept 4 bases outside the gene matches. The CDR3 extends over 15 amino acids. In DNA form, the CDR3 reads TGTGCCAGCAGCCCCTCAGGGGGCACTAATGAAAAACTGTTTTTT. This gives the protein CASSPSGGTNEKLFF. Full variable domain (missing parts from reference TRBV5-4 and TRBJ1-4): ETGVTQSPTHLIKTRGQQVTLRCSSQSGHNTVSWYQQALGQGPQFIFQYYREEENGRGNFPPRFSGLQFPNYSSELNVNALELDDSALYLCASSPSGGTNEKLFFGSGTQLSVL.

This clone was picked up one time. V usage is TRBV19 and J usage is TRBJ1-5; D uncertain. Germline CDR1 and CDR2: LNHDA and SQIVND (reference sequence). The CDR3 covers 14 residues. Between the trimmed V and J ends, which lost 6 bases and 7 bases, there was a span of 16 bases. The CDR3 spells CASRWNRFRQPQHF. The CDR3 coding sequence is TGTGCCAGTAGGTGGAACAGATTCCGCCAGCCCCAGCATTTT. Complete variable domain (other parts from reference TRBV19 and TRBJ1-5): DGGITQSPKYLFRKEGQNVTLSCEQNLNHDAMYWYRQDPGQGLRLIYYSQIVNDFQKGDIAEGYSVSREKKESFPLTVTSAQKNPTAFYLCASRWNRFRQPQHFGDGTRLSIL.

V usage is TRBV7-9 and J usage is TRBJ2-5; D is unclear. V was clipped by 5 bases and J by 4 bases, with 11 bases between them. In germline, CDR1 is SEHNR, CDR2 FQNEAQ (reference sequence). The CDR3 has 13 residues. The CDR3 DNA reads as TGTGCCAGCAGCCAACCGCCCGGAGAGACCCAGTACTTC. It specifies CASSQPPGETQYF. Full variable domain (outside the CDR3, taken from reference TRBV7-9 and TRBJ2-5): DTGVSQNPRHKITKRGQNVTFRCDPISEHNRLYWYRQTLGQGPEFLTYFQNEAQLEKSRLLSDRFSAERPKGSFSTLEIQRTEQGDSAMYLCASSQPPGETQYFGPGTRLLVL.

The DNA of the CDR3 is TGTGCCAGCAGTGATACGGGGGGAGCCAGAAACACCATATATTTT. Its translation: CASSDTGGARNTIYF. This chain uses TRBV2 with TRBJ1-3; D is perhaps TRBD1 (5 bases). The CDR3 totals 15 residues. Germline V gene sequence: CDR1 SNHLY, CDR2 FYNNEI. Trimming took off 3 bases at V and 5 bases at J, with 14 bases between the two ends.